The rows below give T cell receptor beta chains drawn from one sample of a study of cytomegalovirus exposure and HLA in healthy donors. Generated by immunoSEQ multiplex PCR, the TCRdb table keeps only in-frame clones and is missing some. The repertoire consists of about 250,000 clones, with around 84% occurring once and the leading ten covering about 0.25%. Sequences were obtained from PBMCs. The receptors here all came from a girl aged 2-10 years in good health and CMV-seronegative. CDR3s include the opening cysteine and the closing phenylalanine or tryptophan. The D gene is left open where the match is weak. Rows give clone size only sometimes, using once, few, many, or a class for an expanded clone.

j_call d_call v_call clone_size cdr3_nt cdr3_aa
TRBJ1-2 . TRBV19 . TGTGCCAGTAGTATTCCAGGGCCGCGCTATGGCTACACCTTC CASSIPGPRYGYTF
TRBJ2-1 TRBD2 TRBV11-2 . TGTGCCAGCAGGAGCGGGGGGGGTTACAATGAGCAGTTCTTC CASRSGGGYNEQFF
TRBJ2-3 . TRBV19 . TGTGCCAGTAGTCCCGGGAACACAGATACGCAGTATTTT CASSPGNTDTQYF
TRBJ2-7 TRBD2 TRBV5-4 . TGTGCCAGCAGCCCCGGACTAGCGGGTTCCTACGAGCAGTACTTC CASSPGLAGSYEQYF
TRBJ2-3 . TRBV27 few TGTGCCAGCAGTCCCTTAGGCACAGATACGCAGTATTTT CASSPLGTDTQYF
TRBJ1-1 TRBD1 TRBV18 . TGTGCCAGCTCACCACAGGGGGCGGATACTGAAGCTTTCTTT CASSPQGADTEAFF
TRBJ2-3 TRBD2 TRBV10-1 . TGCGCCAGCATCCGAGCGGGGGGACCAGATACGCAGTATTTT CASIRAGGPDTQYF
TRBJ1-6 TRBD1 TRBV5-4 . TGTGCCAGCAGCTCGACAGGGGTCCCTTCACCCCTCCACTTT CASSSTGVPSPLHF
TRBJ1-6 . TRBV10-3 . TGTGCCATCAGATCAGACAGGAATTCACCCCTCCACTTT CAIRSDRNSPLHF
TRBJ2-1 . TRBV9 few TGTGCCAGCAGCGTAGCCCCTAGCACCTACAATGAGCAGTTCTTC CASSVAPSTYNEQFF